This T cell receptor (beta chain) was recovered during a study of OX40 agonist ivuxolimab in advanced cancers. As for the study in general: Ivuxolimab is an agonistic anti-OX40 (CD134) antibody, and patients were treated with it. While on treatment, patients had intravenous ivuxolimab at 0.01 to 10 mg/kg every 2 weeks.

Some clones are missing from TCRdb's copy, which holds only in-frame ones; the method was immunoSEQ multiplex PCR. The table lists about 64,000 clones, around 80% of them singletons. Study-wide findings and caveats: No determination was made of the antigen specificity of the expanded peripheral T cells. Expansion of clones was among the lowest in partial responders at 0.1-3.0 mg/kg.

Comment on this clone: No antigen is known for it.

This sample comprised CD4+ or CD8+ T cells sorted from blood, obtained in a trial of the OX40 agonist ivuxolimab. This TCR was recovered from an adult with an advanced solid tumor such as melanoma, head and neck, liver or kidney cancer.

The CDR3 nucleotides are TGTGCCAGCTCACCACCGGGGAGGACGGGGTACAATGAGCAGTTCTTC. Amino acids: CASSPPGRTGYNEQFF. The rearrangement joins TRBV18 to TRBJ2-1; D may be TRBD2 (6 bases). Germline V gene data show CDR1 as KGHSH and CDR2 as LQKENI. Trimming removed 0 bases at V and 4 bases at J, with 13 bases between. The CDR3 is 16 amino acids.